This TCR beta chain was found in a study of blood T cell repertoires in COVID-19. Study-wide context: The United States, Italy and Spain supplied acute and convalescent COVID-19 samples.

Under the authors' procedure: The assay estimated nucleated cells by amplifying reference gene primers. Produced via immunoSEQ multiplex PCR; TCRdb's table is partial and in-frame only. Clone size and the V and J calls come from that table; the DNA yielded D and trimming. The table shows fewer than 250,000 clones, with around 87% occurring only once. This clone appeared once. The CDR3 covers 14 residues. Germline V gives CDR1 MNHEY, CDR2 SVGAGI. With V trimmed by 6 bases and J by 7 bases, 9 bases remained unmatched. The sequencing sample was made of PBMCs or T cells enriched from blood (not recorded which). The origin of this receptor is a man under 40 in a cohort exposed to, infected with or recovered from COVID-19 (not recorded which). The rearrangement joins TRBV6-5 to TRBJ1-5; 7 bases are a match to TRBD1. In nucleotides, the CDR3 is TGTGCCAGCAGCGGCGGGACAGCGAAACAGCCCCAGCATTTT. Translating it yields CASSGGTAKQPQHF.